This T cell receptor beta chain was recovered during a study of blood T cell repertoires in COVID-19. Overall study context: From the United States, Italy and Spain came samples of acute and convalescent COVID-19. PBMCs, B-cell-depleted T cells, or T cells provided the cDNA or gDNA that made up the material.

Individuals drawn from approximately 26 US areas were roughly 18 to 100 years old. Participants were placed into cohorts based on the clinical history they reported. Assay: immunoSEQ multiplex PCR; the TCRdb copy retains only in-frame clones and omits some. The sample lists about 200,000 clones; about 80% were seen once. The length of the CDR3 is 12 residues. Germline CDR1 is KGHSY and CDR2 is FQNENV. V lost 2 bases, J lost 9 bases, and 8 bases lay in between. Sequencing was carried out using PBMCs or T cells enriched from blood (not recorded which). The source of this sequence is a man aged 35-49 years who had recovered from COVID-19. The chain uses TRBV16 and TRBJ1-5; no definite D call. The CDR3 here is CASSQPGGPQHF. Written as DNA, the CDR3 is TGTGCCAGCAGCCAACCGGGTGGGCCCCAGCATTTT.